Shown below are 31 T cell receptor beta chains from a single sample sequenced in a study of blood T cells in healthy people across ages (dated by TCRdb to 2013 to 2016). Libraries were built with 5' RACE. Sequencing took place on an Illumina HiSeq 2500. The second PCR ran for about 6 to 11 cycles and used a J-beta primer mix along with a sample-barcoded 5' primer. TCRdb redid the processing of the public reads, applying fastp at Q25 and MiXCR, and retained in-frame beta chains. Rows matching on CDR3 protein sequence are summarized as one entry with the most common DNA and genes. Within this sample are just over 1 million distinct CDR3 sequences, with 45% of them counted one time only. The biggest ten clones account for 15% to 20% of the sample. Sequenced sample: blood. All receptors come from an older woman in good health.

V is TRBV20-1 and J is TRBJ2-7; D uncertain. From germline, CDR1 is DFQATT and CDR2 SNEGSKA (reference sequence). The CDR3 has 11 residues. Trimming cost V 3 bases and J 3 bases, with 6 bases left between them. CDR3 protein: CSASPGYEQYF. The CDR3 DNA sequence: TGCAGTGCTAGTCCGGGCTACGAGCAGTACTTC.

The chain is built from TRBV15 and TRBJ1-6, with TRBD1 matching 9 bases. V lost 4 bases to trimming and J lost 8 bases; unmatched junction nucleotides: 6. There are 15 residues in the CDR3. Per the germline V gene, CDR1 is LNHNV and CDR2 is YYDKDF (reference sequence). This CDR3 is CATSKGTGWDSPLHF. Here the CDR3 DNA reads TGTGCCACCAGCAAGGGGACAGGGTGGGATTCACCCCTCCACTTT.

This CDR3 is CASSPHQRRDNEQFF. The CDR3 nucleotides are TGCGCCAGCAGCCCCCACCAGCGACGGGACAATGAGCAGTTCTTC. This sequence joins TRBV5-1 and TRBJ2-1, with D unclear. CDR1 and CDR2 from the germline V gene are SGHRS and YFSETQ. V lost 4 bases to trimming and J lost 5 bases, with 16 bases between them. The length of the CDR3 is 15 residues.

About this clonotype itself: A single base separates this from a much larger clone, so it may be a read error. The rearrangement uses TRBV6-2 or TRBV6-3 and TRBJ2-5; D is ambiguous. This CDR3 region has 11 residues. V lost 4 bases to trimming and J lost 9 bases, with 9 bases between them. Per germline, CDR1 MNHEY and CDR2 SVGEGT. The CDR3, as DNA: TGTGCCAGCAGTTTCATTGAGGCCCAGTACTTC. Protein: CASSFIEAQYF.

This clonotype was found a few times. The CDR3, as DNA: TGCGCCAGCAGCCCGGCAGCGGGAGTGCTGACAGATACGCAGTATTTT. The encoded protein is CASSPAAGVLTDTQYF. The chain joins TRBV5-1 to TRBJ2-3, with 8 bases aligning to TRBD2. The CDR3 spans 16 residues. V shed 4 bases and J 3 bases; nucleotides not matched to a gene: 10. The germline gives CDR1 SGHRS, CDR2 YFSETQ. Complete variable domain (other parts from reference TRBV5-1 and TRBJ2-3): KAGVTQTPRYLIKTRGQQVTLSCSPISGHRSVSWYQQTPGQGLQFLFEYFSETQRNKGNFPGRFSGRQFSNSRSEMNVSTLELGDSALYLCASSPAAGVLTDTQYFGPGTRLTVL.

Concerning this clonotype itself: Mismatch with germline at one junction end may stem from a read error. V is TRBV7-4 and J is TRBJ1-6; D gene uncertain. The CDR3 consists of 16 residues. Germline-derived CDR1 and CDR2 are SGHVT and SQSDAQ. CDR3: CVSSHAWLGWNSPLHF. For the CDR3, the DNA is TGTGTCAGCAGCCATGCCTGGCTTGGTTGGAATTCGCCCCTCCACTTT.

The chain links TRBV20-1 to TRBJ2-7, with 9 bases matching TRBD1. V dropped 5 bases and J dropped 5; count of bases not matched to a gene: 13. This CDR3 contains 15 residues. From germline, CDR1 is DFQATT and CDR2 SNEGSKA (reference sequence). The CDR3 sequence is CSAGTGQGNPHEQYF. The CDR3 coding sequence is TGCAGTGCTGGGACCGGACAGGGGAATCCCCACGAGCAGTACTTC.

Concerning this clonotype: Being one base from a much bigger clone, this may be a read error. CDR3 sequence (DNA): TGTGCCGGCAGCCCAGCCGGGACTAGCGGGAGAAATGAGCAGTTCTTC. Translating it yields CAGSPAGTSGRNEQFF. This chain connects TRBV9 to TRBJ2-1, with TRBD2 identical over 14 bases. The germline gives CDR1 SGDLS, CDR2 YYNGEE. This CDR3 is 16 amino acids long.

Only a few counts were recorded for this clonotype. The V and J genes are TRBV20-1 and TRBJ2-3; 11 nucleotides line up with TRBD2. Unmatched junction bases numbered 18, after V lost 1 base and J lost 9 bases. The CDR3 extends over 18 amino acids. In germline, CDR1 is DFQATT, CDR2 SNEGSKA (reference sequence). CDR3 nucleotides: TGCAGTGCTAGAGTCGGCCTAGCGGGAGGAGTTTTTAGAGACACGCAGTATTTT. This gives the protein CSARVGLAGGVFRDTQYF.

The chain carries TRBV6-1 and TRBJ2-7, with 13 bases that match TRBD2. Per the germline V gene, CDR1 is MNHNS and CDR2 is SASEGT. The CDR3 has 18 amino acids. Trimming at V came to 10 bases and at J to 3 bases, leaving 18 bases not matched to a gene. The CDR3 DNA reads as TGTGCCAACACCCCAGGGGGGACTAGCGGGATTTCTGGCTACGAGCAGTACTTC. Its translation is CANTPGGTSGISGYEQYF.

Points on this clonotype: A much larger clone lies a single base off, so this may be a read error. CDR3 nucleotide sequence: TGTGCCAGCAGAGGGCCAAAAGCTCACTTGGAGCAGTACTTC. Its translation is CASRGPKAHLEQYF. The V and J genes are TRBV2 and TRBJ2-7; D is unresolved. This CDR3 region has 14 residues. V gave up 6 bases and J gave up 7 bases, with 19 bases separating them. Germline values: CDR1 SNHLY, CDR2 FYNNEI.

This clonotype was found once. This chain joins TRBV3-1 and TRBJ2-6; tentative D call: TRBD2 (6 bases). The CDR3 runs to 19 residues. V was pared by 3 bases and J by 4 bases, with 22 bases between. Germline V gives CDR1 LGHDT, CDR2 YNNKEL (reference sequence). The CDR3 DNA follows: TGTGCCAGCAGCCAGAAATCCACTAGCCTGTCTACCGGGGCCAACGTCCTGACTTTC. Translated, it gives CASSQKSTSLSTGANVLTF. Together with reference TRBV3-1 and TRBJ2-6, the CDR3 gives the full variable domain: DTAVSQTPKYLVTQMGNDKSIKCEQNLGHDTMYWYKQDSKKFLKIMFSYNNKELIINETVPNRFSPKSPDKAHLNLHINSLELGDSAVYFCASSQKSTSLSTGANVLTFGAGSRLTVL.

The rearrangement links TRBV5-5 to TRBJ2-5; 8 nucleotides agree with TRBD2. Trimming removed 7 bases from V and 5 bases from J; junction bases left unmatched: 19. This CDR3 is built from 17 residues. Germline CDR1 reads SGHKS; CDR2 reads YYEKEE (reference sequence). CDR3 in amino acids: CASFGLRGASQVETQYF. Here the CDR3 DNA reads TGTGCCAGCTTTGGTTTGCGGGGGGCATCTCAGGTGGAGACCCAGTACTTC.

This clonotype was counted only a few times. This chain connects TRBV20-1 to TRBJ2-5, with D unresolved. The V and J ends lost 5 bases and 5 bases respectively, with 12 bases between them. The CDR3 is made up of 12 amino acids. The germline CDR1 and CDR2 sequences are DFQATT and SNEGSKA (reference sequence). DNA of the CDR3: TGCAGTGCTGGGGTCCTTGGGGAGACCCAGTACTTC. Translated: CSAGVLGETQYF.

The chain carries TRBV6-1 and TRBJ2-4, with TRBD2 matching over 13 bases. V shed 3 bases, J shed 0 bases, and the junction held 2 bases outside the gene matches. The CDR3 runs to 17 residues. The V gene's germline CDR1 is MNHNS and CDR2 SASEGT. DNA for the CDR3: TGTGCCAGCAGTGACGGACTAGCGGGAGTAGCCAAAAACATTCAGTACTTC. This translates into CASSDGLAGVAKNIQYF.

The chain carries TRBV5-1 and TRBJ2-5, with 9 bases fitting TRBD2. The V gene's germline CDR1 is SGHRS and CDR2 YFSETQ. This CDR3 has 17 residues. V lost 0 bases to trimming and J lost 0 bases; unmatched junction nucleotides: 6. The CDR3 loop is CASSLADSGSYQETQYF. CDR3 nucleotide sequence: TGCGCCAGCAGCTTGGCCGATAGCGGGAGCTACCAAGAGACCCAGTACTTC. The full variable domain, rest sourced from reference TRBV5-1 and TRBJ2-5, is KAGVTQTPRYLIKTRGQQVTLSCSPISGHRSVSWYQQTPGQGLQFLFEYFSETQRNKGNFPGRFSGRQFSNSRSEMNVSTLELGDSALYLCASSLADSGSYQETQYFGPGTRLLVL.

This clonotype was seen ten or more times. The rearrangement joins TRBV29-1 to TRBJ2-1; possible D gene TRBD2, 6 bases. The germline V and J ends were trimmed by 2 bases and 7 bases, with 15 bases remaining between them. CDR3 length: 14 residues. Germline CDR1 SQVTM, CDR2 ANQGSEA. This chain's CDR3 is CSVEKASARNEQFF. The CDR3 region has the DNA TGCAGCGTTGAAAAGGCTAGCGCCCGAAATGAGCAGTTCTTC.

V gene TRBV9 combines with J gene TRBJ2-4; the match to TRBD1 covers 7 bases. The end of the DNA is better explained by TRBJ2-7, so the J call may be wrong. The CDR3 covers 14 residues. Germline V gene lookup returns CDR1 SGDLS and CDR2 YYNGEE. For the CDR3, the DNA is TGTGCCAGCAGCGGGTCGGGACAGAGGAGCGAGCAGTACTTC. Protein sequence: CASSGSGQRSEQYF.

This rearrangement joins TRBV5-1 to TRBJ2-3, with a possible D match to TRBD2 (6 bases). Trimming took 5 bases from V and 2 from J, leaving 15 bases between them. Germline lookup yields CDR1 SGHRS and CDR2 YFSETQ. The CDR3 is 15 residues long. The CDR3 loop is CASRATSRDTDTQYF. For the CDR3, the DNA is TGCGCCAGCAGAGCCACTAGCAGGGACACAGATACGCAGTATTTT.

In the case of this clonotype: The junction does not match germline at one end; this may be a read error. The genes are TRBV3-1 and TRBJ2-7; D is possibly TRBD2 (7 bases). With the DNA end fitting TRBJ2-5 better, the J assignment may be wrong. The CDR3 consists of 16 residues. The germline V gene encodes CDR1 LGHDT and CDR2 YNNKEL (reference sequence). CDR3 residues: CANSQAWGGGRETQYF. DNA of the CDR3: TGTGCCAACAGCCAGGCTTGGGGAGGGGGAAGGGAGACCCAGTACTTC.

Concerning this clonotype: This may be a read error, as it is one base from a much larger clone. The chain is built from TRBV20-1 and TRBJ1-2, with TRBD1 matching over 7 bases. The CDR3 is 14 residues long. The J segment lost 2 bases and the V segment lost 2 bases, leaving 5 bases of the junction unmatched. CDR1 and CDR2 from the germline V gene are DFQATT and SNEGSKA (reference sequence). The CDR3 region is CSARRSGQNYGYTF. CDR3 in DNA: TGCAGTGCTAGACGGTCGGGACAGAACTATGGCTACACCTTC.

This clonotype was observed once. The V call is TRBV29-1, the J call TRBJ2-5; 11 positions match TRBD2. J lost 5 bases, V lost 3 bases, and 5 bases had no gene match. The CDR3 consists of 14 residues. Germline V gives CDR1 SQVTM, CDR2 ANQGSEA. CDR3 protein: CSVEASGRLETQYF. CDR3 DNA: TGCAGCGTTGAGGCTAGCGGGAGGTTGGAGACCCAGTACTTC.

The chain has TRBV20-1 and TRBJ2-7; 9 bases are a match to TRBD2. The V and J ends lost 5 bases and 3 bases, in that order; junction bases with no gene match: 11. There are 15 residues in the CDR3. Germline lookup yields CDR1 DFQATT and CDR2 SNEGSKA (reference sequence). CDR3 bases: TGCAGTGCTGAGAAGATCGGTAGCGGGGGCTACGAGCAGTACTTC. This encodes CSAEKIGSGGYEQYF.

The chain carries TRBV11-2 and TRBJ2-7; tentatively, D is TRBD2 (6 bases). Germline values: CDR1 SGHAT, CDR2 FQNNGV. V was cut by 1 base and J by 12 bases, with 25 bases left in between. The CDR3 length is 16 residues. The CDR3 here is CASSLGNRRERETRYF. In DNA, the CDR3 is TGTGCCAGCAGCTTAGGGAACCGCCGGGAGAGGGAGACCCGGTACTTC. Supplemented by reference TRBV11-2 and TRBJ2-7, the full variable domain reads EAGVAQSPRYKIIEKRQSVAFWCNPISGHATLYWYQQILGQGPKLLIQFQNNGVVDDSQLPKDRFSAERLKGVDSTLKIQPAKLEDSAVYLCASSLGNRRERETRYFGPGTRLTVT.

This clonotype showed up just a few times. V gene TRBV3-1 combines with J gene TRBJ2-5; D remains unclear. Per germline, CDR1 LGHDT and CDR2 YNNKEL (reference sequence). This CDR3 region has 13 residues. The ends were cut back, 2 bases at V and 11 bases at J, with 15 bases in the middle. CDR3 sequence (DNA): TGTGCCAGCAGCCAACCACCCAAGGATGAGCAGTACTTC. Translated: CASSQPPKDEQYF.

The chain employs TRBV7-9 and TRBJ1-4; TRBD1 matches 11 bases. The V segment lost 5 bases and the J segment 8 bases; nucleotides outside the gene matches: 4. The CDR3 spans 14 residues. Germline V gene data show CDR1 as SEHNR and CDR2 as FQNEAQ (reference sequence). CDR3 bases: TGTGCCAGCAGCCCGGACAGGGGGCAGGAAAAACTGTTTTTT. As protein: CASSPDRGQEKLFF. The full variable domain, rest sourced from reference TRBV7-9 and TRBJ1-4, is DTGVSQNPRHKITKRGQNVTFRCDPISEHNRLYWYRQTLGQGPEFLTYFQNEAQLEKSRLLSDRFSAERPKGSFSTLEIQRTEQGDSAMYLCASSPDRGQEKLFFGSGTQLSVL.

This clonotype was seen more than once but under ten times. The V call is TRBV7-8, the J call TRBJ2-1; D ambiguous. V was pared by 5 bases and J by 7 bases, with 9 bases between. This CDR3 region has 12 residues. Per the germline V gene, CDR1 is SGHVS and CDR2 is FQNEAQ. CDR3 protein: CASSPSWNEQFF. The CDR3 region has the DNA TGTGCCAGCAGCCCCTCTTGGAATGAGCAGTTCTTC.

This chain links TRBV6-6 with TRBJ2-2; 11 bases are a match to TRBD2. Germline V gene sequence: CDR1 MNHNY, CDR2 SVGAGI (reference sequence). The CDR3 totals 15 residues. Trimming removed 4 bases from V and 7 bases from J; junction bases left unmatched: 5. CDR3 sequence (DNA): TGTGCCAGCAGTTTACTAGCGGGAGACGTCGGGGAGCTGTTTTTT. This encodes CASSLLAGDVGELFF.

The V call is TRBV5-1, the J call TRBJ2-7, with 8 bases fitting TRBD1. V shed 5 bases and J 2 bases; nucleotides not matched to a gene: 3. CDR3 length equals 13 residues. The germline gives CDR1 SGHRS, CDR2 YFSETQ. CDR3: CASRTGDAYEQYF. In DNA form, the CDR3 reads TGCGCCAGCAGGACAGGGGACGCCTACGAGCAGTACTTC.

This clonotype was detected once. CDR3 loop: CASSVVGRGGYTF. The CDR3 nucleotides are TGTGCCAGCAGTGTCGTGGGGCGGGGTGGCTACACCTTC. The J gene is TRBJ1-2, the V gene TRBV2; TRBD1 is a possible D gene (5 bases). The CDR3 consists of 13 residues. The germline V gene encodes CDR1 SNHLY and CDR2 FYNNEI. The V end lost 4 bases, the J end lost 7 bases, and 13 bases lay between the germline ends.

This clonotype was counted a few times. This rearrangement joins TRBV11-1 to TRBJ2-1, with TRBD1 identical over 7 bases. The germline gives CDR1 SGHAT, CDR2 FQDESV (reference sequence). CDR3 length equals 16 residues. Trimming cost V 1 base and J 2 bases; bases outside gene matches: 5. CDR3 region: CASSLEVQGAYNEQFF. The CDR3 DNA is TGTGCCAGCAGCTTAGAAGTTCAGGGGGCCTACAATGAGCAGTTCTTC.